This TCR beta chain was captured in a study of blood T cell repertoires in COVID-19. The overall study: Specimens from acute and convalescent COVID-19 originated in the United States, Italy and Spain. T cells, B-cell-depleted T cells, or PBMCs provided the cDNA or gDNA that served as material.

Original methodology: Reference gene primer amplification in the assay estimated nucleated cell counts. Profiled with immunoSEQ multiplex PCR; TCRdb holds only in-frame clones, not every one. V, J and clone size were drawn from that table, and D and trimming were deduced from the DNA. The data show roughly 210,000 clones, 88% seen once. The receptor's source is a man in his 70s with acute or convalescent COVID-19. Input material: peripheral blood.

CDR3 protein: CASSGRQGTYGYTF. The CDR3 DNA follows: TGTGCCAGCAGCGGGAGACAGGGGACCTATGGCTACACCTTC. The rearrangement uses TRBV9 and TRBJ1-2, with TRBD1 matching over 8 bases. The V and J ends lost 3 bases and 4 bases, in that order; junction bases with no gene match: 5. This CDR3 comprises 14 residues. Germline V lookup: CDR1 SGDLS, CDR2 YYNGEE.